The rows below give T cell receptor beta chains drawn from one sample of a study of tumour-infiltrating T cells in Burkitt lymphoma. Assay: immunoSEQ multiplex PCR; the TCRdb copy retains only in-frame clones and omits some. The repertoire holds 5,600 or so clones, with around 16% as singletons. The sample comprised tumor tissue. All receptors derive from a human donor with diffuse large B-cell lymphoma. Each CDR3 is given with its conserved first and last residue. D genes are given only for firm matches. Clone size is given for some rows only: seen once, a few or many times, or a class if the clone is expanded.

v_call	j_call	d_call	clone_size	cdr3_nt	cdr3_aa
TRBV5-1	TRBJ2-7	.	.	TGCGCCAGCAGCTTGGCGGCAGACCACGAGCAGTACTTC	CASSLAADHEQYF
TRBV15	TRBJ1-2	TRBD1	.	TGTGCCACCAGCGCAGGGGGCATAAGGTATGGCTACACCTTC	CATSAGGIRYGYTF
TRBV19	TRBJ1-2	TRBD1	few	TGTGCCAGTAGTTTCGCCGGGACAGCCTCTAACTATGGCTACACCTTC	CASSFAGTASNYGYTF
TRBV2	TRBJ1-2	.	few	TGTGCCAGCAGTGAAGCGGCCGAGGGCTATGGCTACACCTTC	CASSEAAEGYGYTF
TRBV7-9	TRBJ1-2	.	.	TGTGCCAGCAGCTTAGTGGTCAGCCAGGGCGACTATGGCTACACCTTC	CASSLVVSQGDYGYTF
TRBV5-1	TRBJ2-5	TRBD2	.	TGCGCCAGCAGCGCTTCCGGGACTAGCGGGGGGACCCAGTACTTC	CASSASGTSGGTQYF
TRBV7-2	TRBJ2-3	.	few	TGTGCCAGCAGCTTTGACCCCGCCGATACGCAGTATTTT	CASSFDPADTQYF
TRBV28	TRBJ2-1	TRBD2	.	TGTGCCAGCAGTGCCGGGACTAGCGGGAGGATCAATGAGCAGTTCTTC	CASSAGTSGRINEQFF
TRBV5-4	TRBJ1-2	.	.	TGTGCCAGCAGCTTGGTCCAGGACTATGGCTACACCTTC	CASSLVQDYGYTF
TRBV6-5	TRBJ2-2	.	.	TGTGCGACGACCGGGACTCCGAACACCGGGGAGCTGTTTTTT	CATTGTPNTGELFF
TRBV7-2	TRBJ1-4	.	.	TGTGCCAGCAGCTCAGGCGGATGGCAGGGAGGACCTAATGAAAAACTGTTTTTT	CASSSGGWQGGPNEKLFF
TRBV30	TRBJ2-7	TRBD1	few	TGTGCCTCGAATGGACAGGACTCCTACGAGCAGTACTTC	CASNGQDSYEQYF
TRBV7-9	TRBJ2-1	.	.	TGTGCCAGCAGCTTAGTAGGTAGTGGGGCTTACAATGAGCAGTTCTTC	CASSLVGSGAYNEQFF
TRBV11-2	TRBJ2-3	TRBD2	few	TGTGCCAGCAGCTTAGGGCTAGCGGGAGGAACAGATACGCAGTATTTT	CASSLGLAGGTDTQYF
TRBV19	TRBJ1-1	.	.	TGTGCCAGTAGTGCTCGACACTTTGGGAAGACTGAAGCTTTCTTT	CASSARHFGKTEAFF
TRBV5-1	TRBJ1-1	.	.	TGCGCCAGCAGCTTGGAGGGTCATAGCACTGAAGCCTTCTTT	CASSLEGHSTEAFF
TRBV27	TRBJ2-7	.	.	TGTGCCAGCAAGCTCTCGGGCGGCTACGAGCAGTACTTC	CASKLSGGYEQYF
TRBV18	TRBJ2-7	TRBD2	few	TGTGCCAGCTCAGATTTAGCGGGAGAGGTCTACGAGCAGTACTTC	CASSDLAGEVYEQYF
TRBV5-4	TRBJ2-1	.	.	TGTGCCAGCAGCGGGGGGGCAGGCCACTACAATGAGCAGTTCTTC	CASSGGAGHYNEQFF
TRBV30	TRBJ2-3	.	few	TGTGCCTGGAGTCGGGGATCGAATTTT	CAWSRGSNF
TRBV5-1	TRBJ2-2	TRBD2	.	TGCGCCAGCAGCCTAGCGGGAGGGCCGTTCGGGGAGCTGTTTTTT	CASSLAGGPFGELFF
TRBV25-1	TRBJ2-5	.	few	TGTGCCAGCAGTGCCGCGGGCGGGATCCAAGAGACCCAGTACTTC	CASSAAGGIQETQYF
TRBV27	TRBJ1-4	TRBD1	few	TGTGCCAGCAGTTTCACAGGGGCTAATGAAAAACTGTTTTTT	CASSFTGANEKLFF
TRBV5-1	TRBJ1-3	TRBD1	.	TGCGCCAGCAGCCCGGACAGGGATCGGAACACCATATATTTT	CASSPDRDRNTIYF
TRBV5-6	TRBJ2-4	TRBD2	few	TGTGCCAGCAGCCCGACTAGCGGGAGACAAAACATTCAGTACTTC	CASSPTSGRQNIQYF
TRBV10-1	TRBJ2-3	TRBD2	few	TGCGCCAGCAGCGGGGGGAGTGGGGCCACAGATACGCAGTATTTT	CASSGGSGATDTQYF
TRBV2	TRBJ2-7	TRBD1	.	TGTGCCAGCAGGAGGGACAGAGACTTCTACGAGCAGTACTTC	CASRRDRDFYEQYF
TRBV7-3	TRBJ2-6	.	.	TGTGCCAGCAGCAGACGCTACCCCTCTGGGGCCAACGTCCTGACTTTC	CASSRRYPSGANVLTF
TRBV20-1	TRBJ1-1	.	.	TGCAGTGCTAGAGATCCCCCTGAAGCTTTCTTT	CSARDPPEAFF
TRBV5-4	TRBJ2-5	.	few	TGTGCCAGCAGCGGTCCCGGGACAGAGACCCAGTACTTC	CASSGPGTETQYF
TRBV2	TRBJ2-6	.	.	TGTGCCAGCAGTCGAACCTCTTCGGCCAACGTCCTGACTTTC	CASSRTSSANVLTF
TRBV28	TRBJ2-1	.	.	TGTGCCAGCAGTCGGGCGGACAATGAGCAGTTCTTC	CASSRADNEQFF
TRBV9	TRBJ2-1	.	few	TGTGCCAGCAGCCTTCCAGCGGATGAGCAGTTCTTC	CASSLPADEQFF
TRBV4-1	TRBJ1-2	.	.	TGCGCCAGCAGCCAACGACTAAGACAGACCTCGGGGGGCTACACCTTC	CASSQRLRQTSGGYTF
TRBV30	TRBJ1-3	.	few	TGTGCCTGGAGGGCCCGCGCGGGAAACACCATATATTTT	CAWRARAGNTIYF
TRBV29-1	TRBJ1-4	.	few	TGCAGCGTTGCGAGCATGAATGAAAAACTGTTTTTT	CSVASMNEKLFF
TRBV12-2	TRBJ1-1	.	few	TGTGCAAGTCGCTTAGCCTCGTCGGGGCAAGACACTGAAGCTTTCTTT	CASRLASSGQDTEAFF
TRBV5-1	TRBJ2-7	TRBD1	medium-sized	TGCGCCAGCAGCTACGGGACAGCCCTCTACGAGCAGTACTTC	CASSYGTALYEQYF
TRBV2	TRBJ1-3	.	.	TGTGCCAGCAGTTGGGACGGTTTCGGGAACACCATATATTTT	CASSWDGFGNTIYF
TRBV29-1	TRBJ2-5	TRBD2	few	TGCAGCGTTGGGGCTAGCGGCCAAGAGACCCAGTACTTC	CSVGASGQETQYF
TRBV11-2	TRBJ1-1	.	.	TGTGCCAGCAGCTTAGGGTTGAACACTGAAGCTTTCTTT	CASSLGLNTEAFF
TRBV27	TRBJ2-2	.	.	TGTGCCAGCAGTCCCCACCGGACGGAGTACAACACCGGGGAGCTGTTTTTT	CASSPHRTEYNTGELFF
TRBV9	TRBJ2-5	.	.	TGTGCCAGCAGCGTAGACCAGGAGGCCCAGTACTTC	CASSVDQEAQYF
TRBV30	TRBJ2-2	.	.	TGTGCCTGGCTAAAAGAGAGGGCCACCGGGGAGCTGTTTTTT	CAWLKERATGELFF